This T cell receptor beta chain originates from a study of CD4 T cells in relation to SARS-CoV-2 and coronaviruses. V was pared by 0 bases and J by 5 bases, with 4 bases of the junction left unmatched. Germline loops: CDR1 MNHEY, CDR2 SVGAGI. The CDR3 consists of 15 residues. General observations from the study: About 65% of donors had memory CD4+ clonotypes crossrecognizing SARS-CoV-2 and common cold coronavirus spike.

Naive and memory CD4+ T cell DNA was deep-sequenced without culture. The data were produced by immunoSEQ multiplex PCR, yet TCRdb's version contains in-frame clones alone and is incomplete. The profile shows tens of thousands of clones, about 92% of them singletons. CD4+ T cells from unexposed donors were obtained before the COVID-19 pandemic (2011-2018). A word on this clone: Its antigen is unidentified.

The sequencing input was naive CD4+ T cells from PBMCs. Subset: naive CD4+ T cells isolated by negative enrichment. The sequence was collected from a human donor in good health. The chain couples TRBV6-5 to TRBJ2-5; TRBD2 aligns across 9 bases. The CDR3, as DNA: TGTGCCAGCAGTTACTCTGGCACTAGCGGGGAGACCCAGTACTTC. It encodes CASSYSGTSGETQYF.